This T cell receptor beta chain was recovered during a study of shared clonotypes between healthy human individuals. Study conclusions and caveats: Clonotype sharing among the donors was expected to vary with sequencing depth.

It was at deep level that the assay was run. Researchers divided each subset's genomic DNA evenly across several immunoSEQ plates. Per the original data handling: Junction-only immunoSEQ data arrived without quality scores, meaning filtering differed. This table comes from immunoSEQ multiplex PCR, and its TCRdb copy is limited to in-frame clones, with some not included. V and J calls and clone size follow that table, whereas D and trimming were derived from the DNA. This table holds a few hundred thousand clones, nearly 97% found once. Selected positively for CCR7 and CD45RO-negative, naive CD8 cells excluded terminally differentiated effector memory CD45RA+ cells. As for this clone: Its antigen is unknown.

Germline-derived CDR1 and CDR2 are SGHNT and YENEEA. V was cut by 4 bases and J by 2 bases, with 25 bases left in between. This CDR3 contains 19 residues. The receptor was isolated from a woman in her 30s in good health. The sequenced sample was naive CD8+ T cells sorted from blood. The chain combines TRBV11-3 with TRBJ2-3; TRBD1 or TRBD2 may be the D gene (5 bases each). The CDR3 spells CASSSRAGFSGYITDTQYF. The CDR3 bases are TGTGCCAGCAGCTCACGTGCAGGGTTTTCGGGGTATATCACAGATACGCAGTATTTT.